Listed here are 5 T cell receptor beta chains from one sample, sequenced in a study of early T cells in non-severe SARS-CoV-2 infection. TCRdb ran MiXCR on the 5' RACE reads and lists one entry per CDR3 protein. The table includes over 45,000 distinct CDR3 sequences, about 7.1% detected once. Sequences were derived from whole blood, sampled at baseline. All receptors derive from an adult who was a healthcare worker with PCR-confirmed SARS-CoV-2 infection or an uninfected control (not recorded which).

There are a few counts of this clonotype. The chain employs TRBV4-2 and TRBJ1-1, with D uncertain. Germline loops: CDR1 LGHNA, CDR2 YNFKEQ. The CDR3 length is 13 residues. The V gene lost 3 bases and the J gene lost 1 base, with 6 bases spanning the gap. CDR3 residues: CASSHTRNTEAFF. The CDR3 nucleotides read TGTGCCAGCAGCCATACACGGAACACTGAAGCTTTCTTT.

This clonotype was seen a few times. J is TRBJ2-1 and V is TRBV11-2, with TRBD2 identical over 10 bases. CDR1 SGHAT and CDR2 FQNNGV come from the germline V gene. Trimming took 4 bases from V and 6 from J; bases not matched to a gene: 9. CDR3 length: 16 amino acids. The DNA of the CDR3 is TGTGCCAGCAGCTCCCGGACTAGCGGAGGCGCCAATGAGCAGTTCTTC. Translated, it gives CASSSRTSGGANEQFF. Looking up the rest from reference TRBV11-2 and TRBJ2-1 gives the full variable domain: EAGVAQSPRYKIIEKRQSVAFWCNPISGHATLYWYQQILGQGPKLLIQFQNNGVVDDSQLPKDRFSAERLKGVDSTLKIQPAKLEDSAVYLCASSSRTSGGANEQFFGPGTRLTVL.

This clonotype was seen a handful of times. The chain has TRBV7-8 and TRBJ1-2; D unresolved. The CDR3 extends over 15 amino acids. V was shortened by 5 bases and J by 4 bases, with 17 bases between the two germline ends. The germline V gene encodes CDR1 SGHVS and CDR2 FQNEAQ. CDR3 region: CASSRSAKASYGYTF. The CDR3 DNA is TGTGCCAGCAGCCGCTCCGCAAAAGCAAGCTATGGCTACACCTTC. The entire variable domain, with the rest obtained from reference TRBV7-8 and TRBJ1-2, is as follows: GAGVSQSPRYKVAKRGQDVALRCDPISGHVSLFWYQQALGQGPEFLTYFQNEAQLDKSGLPSDRFFAERPEGSVSTLKIQRTQQEDSAVYLCASSRSAKASYGYTFGSGTRLTVV.

This sequence joins TRBV20-1 and TRBJ2-4; the D gene is possibly TRBD1 (6 bases). The CDR3 loop spans 15 amino acids. V was shortened by 3 bases and J by 0 bases, with 12 bases between the two germline ends. Per germline, CDR1 DFQATT and CDR2 SNEGSKA (reference sequence). The CDR3 protein is CSASRTGIAKNIQYF. Here the CDR3 DNA reads TGCAGTGCTAGCCGAACAGGGATAGCCAAAAACATTCAGTACTTC.

This clonotype occurred a few times. This sequence joins TRBV7-6 and TRBJ2-7; D is tentatively TRBD1 or TRBD2 (5 bases each). The germline V gene encodes CDR1 SGHVS and CDR2 FNYEAQ. V shed 5 bases and J shed 4 bases, with 12 bases lying between them. The CDR3 loop spans 13 amino acids. This chain's CDR3 is CASSPGPNYEQYF. The CDR3 region has the DNA TGTGCCAGCAGCCCGGGACCTAATTACGAGCAGTACTTC. The full variable domain, rest sourced from reference TRBV7-6 and TRBJ2-7, is GAGVSQSPRYKVTKRGQDVALRCDPISGHVSLYWYRQALGQGPEFLTYFNYEAQQDKSGLPNDRFSAERPEGSISTLTIQRTEQRDSAMYRCASSPGPNYEQYFGPGTRLTVT.